This T cell receptor beta chain emerged from a study of PD-1 blockade in classical Hodgkin lymphoma. In the study overall: The nivolumab dose that patients received was 3 mg/kg, given intravenously every 2 weeks.

TCRdb keeps only in-frame clones here, not all; method: immunoSEQ multiplex PCR. The table lists approximately 12,000 clones, 80% of them singletons, with 24% in the top ten. Details on this clone: Its matching antigen is unknown.

Each patient's relapse followed autologous stem cell transplantation, and brentuximab vedotin exposure varied. Complete response, partial response or progressive disease were the best responses. Study-level findings and limits: Significantly greater TCR diversity emerged by C4D1 in CD4+ cells but not CD8+ cells. Reported baseline diversity: healthy donors highest, relapsed/refractory patients lowest.

The V and J ends lost 6 bases and 6 bases respectively, with 14 bases between them. The germline gives CDR1 MNHEY, CDR2 SMNVEV (reference sequence). This CDR3 is 14 amino acids long. Here the sequenced sample was peripheral blood mononuclear cells (PBMCs), taken at baseline. The chain links TRBV27 to TRBJ2-2; D gene unclear. The clonotype comes from a human donor with classical Hodgkin lymphoma. The CDR3 reads CASRIVGFAGELFF. CDR3 nucleotides: TGTGCCAGCAGGATAGTCGGGTTTGCCGGGGAGCTGTTTTTT.